This paragraph reports one T cell receptor beta chain. In germline, CDR1 is SGDLS, CDR2 YYNGEE. V was clipped by 3 bases and J by 3 bases; unmatched bases: 6. The length of the CDR3 is 16 residues. The data originate from a study of blood T cell repertoires in COVID-19. Study-wide background: Researchers got acute and convalescent COVID-19 samples from the United States, Italy and Spain. PBMCs, B-cell-depleted T cells, or T cells were the source of the cDNA or gDNA that made up the material.

In the original processing: For nucleated cells, counts were estimated from reference gene primer amplification. Using immunoSEQ multiplex PCR, the repertoire was profiled, and TCRdb retains in-frame clones only, with some absent. Clonal size and the V and J genes are those of that table, whereas D and trimming came from the DNA. The top ten clones hold 8.5% of a sample with more than 65,000 clones, 91% of them seen once. This receptor was identified in a human donor in a cohort sampled during active COVID-19. The chain carries TRBV9 and TRBJ2-5; TRBD2 matches 12 bases. Material: peripheral blood. DNA for the CDR3: TGTGCCAGCAGCGGGGGACTAGCGGGTCTCAAAGAGACCCAGTACTTC. Translation gives CASSGGLAGLKETQYF.